This T cell receptor (beta chain) was sequenced for a study of blood T cell repertoires in COVID-19. Two negative PCRs, clearance, or symptom resolution were required of recovered Cohort 3 donors. Data came from immunoSEQ multiplex PCR; TCRdb stores just in-frame clones and leaves some out. Of 350,000 to 400,000 clones listed, 75% to 90% are singletons. The V gene lost 2 bases and the J gene lost 5 bases, with 10 bases spanning the gap. The CDR3 runs to 14 residues. Per germline, CDR1 MNHEY and CDR2 SMNVEV (reference sequence). The chain couples TRBV27 to TRBJ1-5; D unclear. The receptor comes from a man younger than 35 who had recovered from COVID-19. The sample taken for sequencing was PBMCs or T cells enriched from blood (not recorded which). As DNA, the CDR3 is TGTGCCAGCAGTTTAGGAGCCTTTGATCAGCCCCAGCATTTT. This translates into CASSLGAFDQPQHF.